This T cell receptor beta chain was sequenced for a study of control samples from healthy donors and cancer patients. Data came from immunoSEQ multiplex PCR; TCRdb stores just in-frame clones and leaves some out. This table holds around 150,000 clones, 88% found once. The ends lost 6 bases at V and 2 bases at J; junction bases unmatched: 6. The CDR3 covers 15 residues. Germline V lookup: CDR1 SGHVS, CDR2 FNYEAQ. V usage is TRBV7-6 and J usage is TRBJ2-7, with 11 bases that match TRBD1. This sequence was found in a man between 18 and 35 years old in good health. The sequenced sample was blood. DNA for the CDR3: TGTGCCAGCAGACCCGGGACAGGGGGGCCCTACGAGCAGTACTTC. This sequence encodes CASRPGTGGPYEQYF.